This TCR beta chain was captured in a study of tumor and adjacent non-tumor tissue in lung cancer. About the research overall: Each sample yielded 4 million to 5 million productive TCRbeta reads on average.

RNA was extracted from bulk tissue without any cell sorting. Notes on the study in general: Tumor TCR diversity, when higher, was linked to shorter survival.

The library came from three nested PCR rounds adapted from ARM-PCR protocols. TCRdb re-derived calls from the multiplex PCR reads in MiXCR, one entry per CDR3 protein. The sample records 75,000 to 95,000 distinct CDR3 sequences, 65% to 75% being singletons. Worth noting for this clonotype: What it recognizes is unknown.

This TCR came from a man aged 55 to 70 with non-small cell lung cancer. Sequencing was done on a sample of lung tumor tissue.

CDR3 DNA: TGTGCCAACACCCTTCACCCTACAGGGAATGAAAAACTGTTTTTT. Encoded protein: CANTLHPTGNEKLFF. The gene calls are TRBV7-2 and TRBJ1-4; maybe TRBD1 (6 bases). V was pared by 10 bases and J by 5 bases, with 20 bases between. Germline V lookup: CDR1 SGHTA, CDR2 FQGNSA. The CDR3 is 15 residues long.